This T cell receptor beta chain was sequenced for a study of cytomegalovirus exposure and HLA in healthy donors. Overall study results and limits: Analysis was carried out at a later point, and it linked a missense DCLRE1C variant to TCR beta V- and J-gene trimming.

The trim removed 6 bases at V and 13 bases at J, leaving 5 bases unmatched. Germline V lookup: CDR1 MNHEY, CDR2 SMNVEV (reference sequence). The CDR3 runs 12 residues. PCR amplification relied on 60 Vbeta primers (plus 13 Jbeta primers). Here immunoSEQ multiplex PCR was the method, and the copy in TCRdb shows in-frame clones only, minus some. The sample has 60,000 to 75,000 clones, approximately 80% seen once. About this clone: Its antigen remains unknown.

The clonotype originates from a young man in good health and CMV-seropositive. Material: PBMCs. V usage is TRBV27 and J usage is TRBJ2-1; 11 positions agree with TRBD2. The CDR3 sequence: CASSTGLAAQFF. The DNA for the CDR3 is TGTGCCAGCAGCACGGGACTAGCGGCCCAGTTCTTC.